A selection of T cell receptor beta chains follows, all from one sample in a study of T cell responses to AZD1222 COVID-19 vaccine. TCRdb's table, derived via immunoSEQ multiplex PCR, lists solely in-frame clones and lacks some. Of roughly 93,000 clones detected, roughly 87% appear once; the ten largest clones hold around 1.6%. The sequencing here drew on peripheral blood, taken on day 0 of AZD1222 vaccination. The receptors derive from an adult in good health. CDR3s include the opening cysteine and the closing phenylalanine or tryptophan. The order of the fields is J gene, V gene, D gene, clone size, CDR3 length, CDR3 protein, CDR3 DNA. D genes are given only for firm matches. Size is omitted from some rows. Given values are once, few, many or a class for expanded clones.

TRBJ1-2	TRBV7-3	NA	NA	14	CASSLTGANYGYTF	TGTGCCAGCAGCTTGACGGGGGCTAACTATGGCTACACCTTC
TRBJ1-4	TRBV19	NA	NA	14	CASSMTTAAEKLFF	TGTGCCAGTAGTATGACTACAGCGGCTGAAAAACTGTTTTTT
TRBJ1-2	TRBV12-3/TRBV12-4	NA	NA	13	CASIRDTDYGYTF	TGTGCCAGCATACGGGACACCGACTATGGCTACACCTTC
TRBJ2-7	TRBV7-8	NA	NA	14	CASSFLGSHYEQYF	TGTGCCAGCAGCTTTCTAGGGTCCCACTACGAGCAGTACTTC
TRBJ2-2	TRBV28	TRBD1	few	13	CASSNRGLGELFF	TGTGCCAGCAGTAACAGGGGGCTCGGGGAGCTGTTTTTT
TRBJ2-7	TRBV6-6	TRBD2	NA	15	CASSSRTSGDYEQYF	TGTGCCAGCAGTTCCCGGACTAGCGGGGATTACGAGCAGTACTTC
TRBJ1-2	TRBV18	TRBD1	NA	15	CASSPPSGTGVGYTF	TGTGCCAGCTCACCACCGTCCGGGACAGGGGTCGGCTACACCTTC
TRBJ2-7	TRBV5-1	NA	NA	14	CASSLGDGAYEQYF	TGCGCCAGCAGCTTGGGCGACGGAGCCTACGAGCAGTACTTC
TRBJ2-1	TRBV29-1	NA	NA	12	CSVAQAYNEQFF	TGCAGCGTTGCTCAGGCCTACAATGAGCAGTTCTTC
TRBJ1-4	TRBV30	TRBD1	NA	15	CAAGGQGLKFGKLFF	TGTGCCGCGGGAGGACAGGGGCTGAAGTTTGGAAAACTGTTTTTT
TRBJ2-3	TRBV10-3	TRBD2	NA	17	CAISERTSGGAGDTQYF	TGTGCCATCAGTGAAAGAACTAGCGGGGGGGCGGGAGATACGCAGTATTTT
TRBJ1-4	TRBV9	NA	NA	15	CASSPRGGNNEKLFF	TGTGCCAGCAGCCCGAGAGGGGGAAATAATGAAAAACTGTTTTTT
TRBJ1-6	TRBV5-4	NA	few	15	CASSPHDSSNSPLHF	TGTGCCAGCAGCCCTCACGACAGTTCGAATTCACCCCTCCACTTT
TRBJ1-2	TRBV7-9	TRBD1	NA	14	CASSPGQGTYGYTF	TGTGCCAGCAGCCCTGGACAGGGGACCTATGGCTACACCTTC
TRBJ1-2	TRBV5-1	NA	NA	18	CASSDPLDSRLLGYGYTF	TGCGCCAGCAGCGATCCCTTGGACAGCCGCCTGTTGGGCTATGGCTACACCTTC
TRBJ1-1	TRBV6-4	NA	once	13	CASRDRGNTEAFF	TGTGCCAGCAGGGACCGGGGGAACACTGAAGCTTTCTTT
TRBJ1-1	TRBV28	NA	NA	17	CASSLSRGPRRTNEAFF	TGTGCCAGCAGTTTAAGCCGGGGACCTCGTAGAACAAATGAAGCTTTCTTT
TRBJ1-1	TRBV28	NA	NA	16	CASSFRNRDVNTEAFF	TGTGCCAGCAGTTTTAGAAACAGGGATGTGAACACTGAAGCTTTCTTT
TRBJ1-6	TRBV11-2	NA	NA	14	CASSLGPYNSPLHF	TGTGCCAGCAGCTTAGGTCCCTATAATTCACCCCTCCACTTT
TRBJ2-5	TRBV11-3	NA	NA	13	CASSLNPLETQYF	TGTGCCAGCAGCTTAAACCCACTGGAGACCCAGTACTTC
TRBJ1-1	TRBV7-8	NA	NA	16	CASSLSIGTENTEAFF	TGTGCCAGCAGCTTAAGTATCGGGACCGAGAACACTGAAGCTTTCTTT
TRBJ1-2	TRBV7-2	NA	NA	13	CASSQDGTYGYTF	TGTGCCAGCAGTCAGGACGGAACCTATGGCTACACCTTC
TRBJ1-1	TRBV30	NA	NA	14	CAWSVLQGGTEAFF	TGTGCCTGGAGTGTCCTACAGGGAGGGACTGAAGCTTTCTTT
TRBJ2-1	TRBV7-2	TRBD2	few	18	CASSLAWVGGGASHEQFF	TGTGCCAGCAGCTTAGCGTGGGTTGGCGGGGGGGCTTCACATGAGCAGTTCTTC
TRBJ2-5	TRBV27	TRBD1	NA	16	CASTTYRGLDQETQYF	TGTGCCAGCACTACCTACAGGGGGCTGGACCAAGAGACCCAGTACTTC
TRBJ1-5	TRBV10-2	TRBD1	NA	18	CASSESGTGYENSQPQHF	TGCGCCAGCAGTGAGTCCGGGACAGGGTACGAAAATAGTCAGCCCCAGCATTTT
TRBJ2-2	TRBV29-1	NA	once	12	CSVRVNTGELFF	TGCAGCGTCAGGGTTAACACCGGGGAGCTGTTTTTT
TRBJ2-1	TRBV5-4	NA	NA	16	CASSLSAGATYNEQFF	TGTGCCAGCAGCTTGTCGGCCGGGGCGACATACAATGAGCAGTTCTTC
TRBJ1-1	TRBV29-1	NA	NA	14	CSVEDLIGVRGAFF	TGCAGCGTTGAAGATCTAATAGGGGTTCGGGGAGCTTTCTTT
TRBJ2-1	TRBV6-5	TRBD1	NA	13	CATTGTGLYEQFF	TGTGCCACTACCGGGACAGGACTTTATGAGCAGTTCTTC
TRBJ2-2	TRBV4-2	NA	once	18	CASSQDVYWAPNTGELFF	TGTGCCAGCAGCCAAGATGTTTATTGGGCGCCGAACACCGGGGAGCTGTTTTTT
TRBJ1-2	TRBV5-6	TRBD1	NA	16	CASITGTGEWGAGYTF	TGTGCCAGCATCACCGGGACAGGGGAGTGGGGGGCTGGCTACACCTTC
TRBJ1-2	TRBV12-5	TRBD1	NA	16	CASGLGQGEANYGYTF	TGTGCTAGTGGTTTGGGGCAGGGGGAGGCTAACTATGGCTACACCTTC
TRBJ2-5	TRBV27	TRBD1	NA	15	CATSLRTGASGTQYF	TGTGCCACCAGTTTGAGGACAGGGGCGAGCGGGACCCAGTACTTC
TRBJ1-6	TRBV7-8	NA	NA	13	CASSLRPDSPLHF	TGTGCCAGCAGCTTAAGGCCAGATTCACCCCTCCACTTT
TRBJ2-3	TRBV24-1	TRBD2	NA	15	CATSAPAGGQDTQYF	TGTGCCACCAGTGCGCCGGCGGGGGGGCAAGATACGCAGTATTTT
TRBJ2-7	TRBV19	NA	NA	12	CASSANSYEQYF	TGTGCCAGTTCCGCCAACTCCTACGAGCAGTACTTC
TRBJ1-1	TRBV11-2	NA	NA	15	CASSLGGRMNTEAFF	TGTGCCAGCAGCTTAGGGGGCCGTATGAACACTGAAGCTTTCTTT
TRBJ1-1	TRBV7-9	NA	few	13	CASSLSGTSEAFF	TGTGCCAGCAGCTTATCGGGTACCAGTGAAGCTTTCTTT
TRBJ1-2	TRBV7-2	NA	NA	13	CASSFRGIYGYTF	TGTGCCAGCAGCTTCAGGGGAATATATGGCTACACCTTC
TRBJ2-1	TRBV30	TRBD1	NA	12	CAWSTTGDEQFF	TGTGCCTGGAGTACAACAGGGGATGAGCAGTTCTTC
TRBJ2-2	TRBV11-3	NA	NA	14	CASSLGFTSGELFF	TGTGCCAGCAGCTTAGGGTTTACGTCCGGGGAGCTGTTTTTT
TRBJ2-1	TRBV7-6	TRBD1	NA	15	CASSSRDRGYNEQFF	TGTGCCAGCAGCTCCCGGGACAGGGGCTACAATGAGCAGTTCTTC
TRBJ1-1	TRBV20-1	NA	NA	14	CSASRDAGVGEAFF	TGCAGTGCTAGTCGGGACGCCGGGGTTGGGGAAGCTTTCTTT
TRBJ2-2	TRBV7-3	NA	NA	15	CASSLKDRDTGELFF	TGTGCCAGCAGCTTAAAGGACAGAGACACCGGGGAGCTGTTTTTT
TRBJ1-2	TRBV4-2	NA	NA	16	CASSQALTGTNYGYTF	TGTGCCAGCAGCCAAGCACTTACAGGTACTAACTATGGCTACACCTTC
TRBJ1-6	TRBV5-6	TRBD1	few	17	CASSLGTGFGYNSPLHF	TGTGCCAGCAGCTTGGGGACAGGATTTGGTTATAATTCACCCCTCCACTTT
TRBJ1-2	TRBV13	NA	NA	15	CASSLGRTESYGYTF	TGTGCCAGCAGCTTAGGCCGGACAGAGAGCTATGGCTACACCTTC
TRBJ2-5	TRBV11-1	TRBD1	NA	16	CASSLGDSPLQETQYF	TGTGCCAGCAGCTTAGGGGACAGCCCCCTCCAAGAGACCCAGTACTTC
TRBJ2-1	TRBV24-1	NA	NA	16	CATSEPTGSSYNEQFF	TGTGCCACCAGTGAGCCTACAGGGAGCTCCTACAATGAGCAGTTCTTC
TRBJ1-6	TRBV5-1	NA	NA	14	CASSLGQTESPLHF	TGCGCCAGCAGCTTGGGTCAGACAGAATCACCCCTCCACTTT
TRBJ1-6	TRBV5-4	NA	once	14	CASSLGQTNSPLHF	TGTGCCAGCAGCTTGGGACAGACTAATTCACCCCTCCACTTT
TRBJ2-2	TRBV27	TRBD2	once	14	CASTTGRSARELFF	TGTGCCAGCACCACCGGGAGGAGCGCCCGGGAGCTGTTTTTT